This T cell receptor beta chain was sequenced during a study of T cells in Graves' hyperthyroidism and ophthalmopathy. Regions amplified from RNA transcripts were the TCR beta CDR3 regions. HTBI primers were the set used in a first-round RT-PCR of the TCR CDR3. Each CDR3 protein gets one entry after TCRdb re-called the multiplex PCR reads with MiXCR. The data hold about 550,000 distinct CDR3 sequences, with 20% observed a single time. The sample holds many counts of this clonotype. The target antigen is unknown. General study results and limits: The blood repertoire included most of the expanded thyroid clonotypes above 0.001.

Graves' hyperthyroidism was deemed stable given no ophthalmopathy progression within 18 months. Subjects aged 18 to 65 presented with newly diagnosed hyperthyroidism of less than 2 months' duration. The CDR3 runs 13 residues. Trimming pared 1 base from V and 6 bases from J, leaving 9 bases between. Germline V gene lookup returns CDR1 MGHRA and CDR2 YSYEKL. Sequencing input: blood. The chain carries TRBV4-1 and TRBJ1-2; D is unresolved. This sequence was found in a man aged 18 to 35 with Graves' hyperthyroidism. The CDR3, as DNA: TGCGCCAGCAGCCAAGGGGGTGGGAATGGCTACACCTTC. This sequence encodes CASSQGGGNGYTF.